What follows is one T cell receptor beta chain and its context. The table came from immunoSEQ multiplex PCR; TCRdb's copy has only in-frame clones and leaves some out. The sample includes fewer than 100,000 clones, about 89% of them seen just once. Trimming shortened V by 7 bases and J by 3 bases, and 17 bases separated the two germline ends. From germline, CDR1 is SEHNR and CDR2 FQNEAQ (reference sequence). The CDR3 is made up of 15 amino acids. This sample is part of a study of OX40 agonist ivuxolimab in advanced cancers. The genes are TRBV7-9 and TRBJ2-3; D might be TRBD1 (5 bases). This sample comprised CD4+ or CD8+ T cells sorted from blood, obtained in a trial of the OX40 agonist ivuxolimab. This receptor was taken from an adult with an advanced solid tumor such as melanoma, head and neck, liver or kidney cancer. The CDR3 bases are TGTGCCAGCACCCTTAGGGGCGTATGGACAGATACGCAGTATTTT. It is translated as CASTLRGVWTDTQYF.